This T cell receptor (beta chain) came from a study of spatial heterogeneity in lung cancer. MiXCR, run by TCRdb on the 5' RACE reads, gives a single entry per CDR3 protein. The sample contains approximately 13,000 distinct CDR3 sequences, 5.1% of which appear only once. Study findings and constraints: Expanded intratumoral alpha and beta TCR counts tracked tumor mutation counts.

Germline CDR1 LNHDA, CDR2 SQIVND (reference sequence). J was trimmed by 2 bases and V by 4 bases; bases with no gene match: 2. The CDR3 spans 15 residues. This clonotype was seen many times. The antigen is undetermined. This beta chain came through as a stray read in a library set up for alpha chains, and its size says little. Indicated time point: sample taken at primary tumor resection. The sequenced sample was lung tumor tissue, obtained at surgery. This clonotype originated in a male donor with early-stage non-small cell lung cancer. This sequence joins TRBV19 and TRBJ2-7, with TRBD2 matching 13 bases. CDR3 coding DNA: TGTGCCAGTAGTACAGGACTAGCGGGGGCCTACGAGCAGTACTTC. The encoded protein is CASSTGLAGAYEQYF.